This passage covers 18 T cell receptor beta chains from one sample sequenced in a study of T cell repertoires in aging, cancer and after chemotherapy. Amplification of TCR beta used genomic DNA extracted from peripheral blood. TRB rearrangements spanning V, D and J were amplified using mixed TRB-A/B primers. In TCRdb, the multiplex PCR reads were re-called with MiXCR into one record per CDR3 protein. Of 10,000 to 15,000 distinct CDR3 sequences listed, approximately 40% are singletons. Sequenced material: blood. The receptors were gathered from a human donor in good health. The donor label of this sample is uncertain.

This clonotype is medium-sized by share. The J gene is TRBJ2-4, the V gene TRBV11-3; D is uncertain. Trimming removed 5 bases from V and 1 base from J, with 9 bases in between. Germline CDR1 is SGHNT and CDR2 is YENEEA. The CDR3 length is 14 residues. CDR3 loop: CASSRDRAKNIQYF. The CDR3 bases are TGTGCCAGCAGCCGAGACCGGGCCAAAAACATTCAGTACTTC.

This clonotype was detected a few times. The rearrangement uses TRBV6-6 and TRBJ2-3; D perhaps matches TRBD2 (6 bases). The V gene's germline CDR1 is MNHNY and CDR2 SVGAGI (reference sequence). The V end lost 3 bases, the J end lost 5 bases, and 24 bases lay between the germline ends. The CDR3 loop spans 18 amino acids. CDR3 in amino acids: CASSYRASGQAQGDTQYF. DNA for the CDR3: TGTGCCAGCAGTTATCGGGCGAGCGGGCAAGCCCAGGGAGATACGCAGTATTTT.

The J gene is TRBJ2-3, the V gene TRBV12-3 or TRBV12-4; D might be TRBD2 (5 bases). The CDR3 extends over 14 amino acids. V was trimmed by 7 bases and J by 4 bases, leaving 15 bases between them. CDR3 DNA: TGTGCCAGCACAAAGAGGGCAGTGTCAGATACGCAGTATTTT. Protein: CASTKRAVSDTQYF.

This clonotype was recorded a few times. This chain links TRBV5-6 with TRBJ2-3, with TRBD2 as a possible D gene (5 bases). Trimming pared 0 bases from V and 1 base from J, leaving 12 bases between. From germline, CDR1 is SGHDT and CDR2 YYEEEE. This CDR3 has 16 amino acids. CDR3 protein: CASSLGAAARTDTQYF. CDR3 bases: TGTGCCAGCAGCTTGGGGGCAGCGGCTCGCACAGATACGCAGTATTTT.

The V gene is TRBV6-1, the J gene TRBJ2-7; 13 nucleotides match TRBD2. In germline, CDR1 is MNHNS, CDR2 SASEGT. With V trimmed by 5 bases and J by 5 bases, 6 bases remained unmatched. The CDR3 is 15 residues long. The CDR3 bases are TGTGCCAGCAGTTCACTAGCGGGGGGGACCAACGAGCAGTACTTC. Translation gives CASSSLAGGTNEQYF.

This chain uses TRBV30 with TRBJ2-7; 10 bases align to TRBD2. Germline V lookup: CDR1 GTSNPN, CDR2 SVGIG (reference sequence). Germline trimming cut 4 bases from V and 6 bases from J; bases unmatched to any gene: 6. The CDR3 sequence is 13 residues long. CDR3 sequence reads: CAWTLAGEGEQYF. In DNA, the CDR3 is TGTGCCTGGACTCTAGCGGGAGAGGGCGAGCAGTACTTC.

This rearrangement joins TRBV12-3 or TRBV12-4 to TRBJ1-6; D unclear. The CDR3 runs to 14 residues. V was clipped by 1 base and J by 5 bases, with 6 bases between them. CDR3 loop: CASSLGQNNSPLHF. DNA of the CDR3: TGTGCCAGCAGTTTAGGACAAAATAATTCACCCCTCCACTTT.

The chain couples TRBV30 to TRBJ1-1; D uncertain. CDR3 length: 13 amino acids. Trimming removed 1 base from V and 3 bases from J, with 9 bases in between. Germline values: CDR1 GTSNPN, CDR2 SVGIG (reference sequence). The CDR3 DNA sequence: TGTGCCTGGAGTGAAGTTTTGGACACTGAAGCTTTCTTT. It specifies CAWSEVLDTEAFF.

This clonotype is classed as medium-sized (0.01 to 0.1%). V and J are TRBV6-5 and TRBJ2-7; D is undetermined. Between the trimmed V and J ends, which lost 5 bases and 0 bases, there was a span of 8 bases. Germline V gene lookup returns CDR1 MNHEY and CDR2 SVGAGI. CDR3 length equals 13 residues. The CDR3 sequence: CASSQPFSYEQYF. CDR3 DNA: TGTGCCAGCAGTCAACCTTTCTCCTACGAGCAGTACTTC.

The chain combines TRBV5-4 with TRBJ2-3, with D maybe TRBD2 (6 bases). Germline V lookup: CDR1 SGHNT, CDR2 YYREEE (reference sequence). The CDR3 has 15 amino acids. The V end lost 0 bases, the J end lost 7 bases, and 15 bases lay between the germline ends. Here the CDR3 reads CASSLGGALANTQYF. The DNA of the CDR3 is TGTGCCAGCAGCTTGGGCGGGGCGCTAGCGAATACGCAGTATTTT.

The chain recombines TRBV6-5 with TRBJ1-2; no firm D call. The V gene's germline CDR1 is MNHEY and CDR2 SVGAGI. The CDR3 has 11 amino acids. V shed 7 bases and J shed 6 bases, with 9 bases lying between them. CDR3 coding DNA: TGTGCCAGCATCAGAGTTGATGGCTACACCTTC. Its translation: CASIRVDGYTF.

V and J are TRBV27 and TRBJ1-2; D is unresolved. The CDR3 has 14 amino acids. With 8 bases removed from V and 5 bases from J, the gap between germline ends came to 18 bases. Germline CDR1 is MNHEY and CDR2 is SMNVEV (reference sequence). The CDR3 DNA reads TGTGCCAGCGGGCCCAGGCTCACGATATATGGCTACACCTTC. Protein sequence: CASGPRLTIYGYTF.

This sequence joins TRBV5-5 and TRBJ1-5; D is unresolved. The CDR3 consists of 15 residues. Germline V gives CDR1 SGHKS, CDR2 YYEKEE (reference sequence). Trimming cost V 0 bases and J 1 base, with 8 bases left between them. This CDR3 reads CASSLDPWSNQPQHF. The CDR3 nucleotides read TGTGCCAGCAGCTTGGATCCCTGGAGCAATCAGCCCCAGCATTTT. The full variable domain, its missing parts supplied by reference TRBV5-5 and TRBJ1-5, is DAGVTQSPTHLIKTRGQQVTLRCSPISGHKSVSWYQQVLGQGPQFIFQYYEKEERGRGNFPDRFSARQFPNYSSELNVNALLLGDSALYLCASSLDPWSNQPQHFGDGTRLSIL.

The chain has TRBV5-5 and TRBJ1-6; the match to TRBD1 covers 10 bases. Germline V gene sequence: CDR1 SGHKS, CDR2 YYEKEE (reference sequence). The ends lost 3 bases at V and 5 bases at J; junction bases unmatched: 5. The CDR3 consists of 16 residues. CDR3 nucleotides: TGTGCCAGCAGCTGGGGACAGGGGCCCAATAATTCACCCCTCCACTTT. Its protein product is CASSWGQGPNNSPLHF.

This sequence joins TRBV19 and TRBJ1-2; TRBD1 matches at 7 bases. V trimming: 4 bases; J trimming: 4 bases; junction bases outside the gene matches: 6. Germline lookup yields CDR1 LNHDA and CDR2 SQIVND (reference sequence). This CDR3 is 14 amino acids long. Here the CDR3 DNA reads TGTGCCAGTAGTAACGTACAGGGGACCTATGGCTACACCTTC. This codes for CASSNVQGTYGYTF.

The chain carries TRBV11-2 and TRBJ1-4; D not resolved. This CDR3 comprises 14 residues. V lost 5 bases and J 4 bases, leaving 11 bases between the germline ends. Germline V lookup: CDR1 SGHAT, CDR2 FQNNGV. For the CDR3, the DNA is TGTGCCAGCAGCCGAGGCCGGATTAATGAAAAACTGTTTTTT. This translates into CASSRGRINEKLFF.

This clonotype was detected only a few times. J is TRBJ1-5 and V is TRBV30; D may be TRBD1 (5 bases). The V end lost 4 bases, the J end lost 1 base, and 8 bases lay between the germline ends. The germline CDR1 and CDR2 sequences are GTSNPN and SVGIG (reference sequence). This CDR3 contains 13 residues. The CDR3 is CAWTGQSNQPQHF. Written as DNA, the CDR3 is TGTGCCTGGACAGGGCAGAGCAATCAGCCCCAGCATTTT.

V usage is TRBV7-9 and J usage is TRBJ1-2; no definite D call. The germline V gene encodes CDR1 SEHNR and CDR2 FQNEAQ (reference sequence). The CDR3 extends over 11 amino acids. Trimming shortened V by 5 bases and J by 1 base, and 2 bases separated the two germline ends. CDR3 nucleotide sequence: TGTGCCAGCAGCCTTAACTATGGCTACACCTTC. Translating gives CASSLNYGYTF.